The 14 T cell receptor beta chains presented below share a single source sample, sequenced in a study of spatial heterogeneity in lung cancer (dated by TCRdb to the late 2010s). The sample's time point label is to be understood as: sample taken at primary tumor resection. For TCR sequencing, whole RNA was extracted from tumor and nontumor lung tissue, or from cryopreserved PBMC samples, and no cell sorting was done. The library came from 5' RACE. Sequencing took place on a NextSeq 500. TCRdb reworked the public reads: Q25 trimming with fastp, MiXCR clone assembly, productive beta chains retained. Every entry covers one CDR3 protein and lists the most common genes and DNA from its rows. This sample has some 44,000 distinct CDR3 sequences in its table, and approximately 13% of those were observed once. The biggest ten clones account for 55% to 70% of the sample. The input for sequencing was PBMCs, taken at surgery. The receptors were gathered from a male donor with early-stage non-small cell lung cancer.

The chain carries TRBV9 and TRBJ2-3, with a weak D call TRBD2 (5 bases). This CDR3 has 14 amino acids. V was trimmed by 0 bases and J by 0 bases, leaving 5 bases between them. Germline V gene data show CDR1 as SGDLS and CDR2 as YYNGEE. For the CDR3, the DNA is TGTGCCAGCAGCGTAGCGGGGAGCACAGATACGCAGTATTTT. Amino acids: CASSVAGSTDTQYF.

This clonotype was seen a few times. The chain links TRBV3-1 to TRBJ2-5, with TRBD2 identical over 12 bases. Unmatched junction bases numbered 2, after V lost 0 bases and J lost 0 bases. Germline lookup yields CDR1 LGHDT and CDR2 YNNKEL (reference sequence). The CDR3 covers 17 residues. The CDR3, as DNA: TGTGCCAGCAGCCAAGAAACTAGCGGGGGGTACCAAGAGACCCAGTACTTC. Its protein is CASSQETSGGYQETQYF.

The chain carries TRBV18 and TRBJ2-5, with D unresolved. The CDR3 sequence is 14 residues long. Germline V gene lookup returns CDR1 KGHSH and CDR2 LQKENI. The V end lost 2 bases, the J end lost 5 bases, and 12 bases lay between the germline ends. The CDR3 loop is CASSPTYAAETQYF. The CDR3 DNA sequence: TGTGCCAGCTCACCAACCTATGCAGCGGAGACCCAGTACTTC.

This clonotype was seen a handful of times. This chain connects TRBV10-3 to TRBJ1-1; D possibly corresponds to TRBD1 (5 bases). Germline V lookup: CDR1 ENHRY, CDR2 SYGVKD. The CDR3 is 15 amino acids. Deletions cut 0 bases from V and 1 base from J, with 9 bases between. CDR3 bases: TGTGCCATCAGTGAGTCGTTCGACAGGAACACTGAAGCTTTCTTT. Translation gives CAISESFDRNTEAFF.

This clonotype has at least ten counts. J is TRBJ2-3 and V is TRBV7-2; 7 nucleotides agree with TRBD1. Per the germline V gene, CDR1 is SGHTA and CDR2 is FQGNSA. The V segment lost 4 bases and the J segment 3 bases; nucleotides outside the gene matches: 1. The CDR3 is 13 amino acids. The CDR3 is CASSSGGTDTQYF. CDR3 sequence (DNA): TGTGCCAGCAGCTCAGGGGGTACAGATACGCAGTATTTT. Supplemented by reference TRBV7-2 and TRBJ2-3, the full variable domain reads GAGVSQSPSNKVTEKGKDVELRCDPISGHTALYWYRQSLGQGLEFLIYFQGNSAPDKSGLPSDRFSAERTGGSVSTLTIQRTQQEDSAVYLCASSSGGTDTQYFGPGTRLTVL.

The chain employs TRBV7-9 and TRBJ2-7; the D is unclear. This CDR3 has 12 residues. Germline V CDR1 and CDR2: SEHNR, FQNEAQ (reference sequence). V lost 5 bases and J 4 bases, leaving 9 bases between the germline ends. CDR3 sequence (DNA): TGTGCCAGCAGCGTGACACGGTACGAGCAGTACTTC. Amino acid sequence: CASSVTRYEQYF.

This clonotype came up many times. The chain links TRBV29-1 to TRBJ2-5; 9 nucleotides line up with TRBD1. J gave up 4 bases and V 6 bases, and 6 bases lay outside the gene matches. The CDR3 has 13 residues. The germline V gene encodes CDR1 SQVTM and CDR2 ANQGSEA. The DNA of the CDR3 is TGCAGCGTCGTGGGACAGGGAGGAGAGACCCAGTACTTC. Translation gives CSVVGQGGETQYF.

This sequence joins TRBV28 and TRBJ2-1, with 10 bases fitting TRBD2. Germline V CDR1 and CDR2: MDHEN, SYDVKM. V lost 4 bases, J lost 2 bases, and 5 bases stayed unmatched. The CDR3 is 16 residues long. The DNA of the CDR3 is TGTGCCAGCAGTTCCCTCAGCGGGAGGGCCTACAATGAGCAGTTCTTC. This gives the protein CASSSLSGRAYNEQFF.

This clonotype was counted at least ten times. The V gene is TRBV6-5, the J gene TRBJ2-7, with 7 bases lining up with TRBD1. The junction had 13 bases not matched to a gene; V was cut back by 5 bases and J by 6 bases. The CDR3 loop spans 15 amino acids. Germline V gene sequence: CDR1 MNHEY, CDR2 SVGAGI. CDR3 coding DNA: TGTGCCAGCAGTCTGACACCGGGACAGCGAACCGAGCAGTACTTC. This gives the protein CASSLTPGQRTEQYF.

This clonotype has ten or more counts. The chain joins TRBV7-2 to TRBJ2-3; the D gene is possibly TRBD2 (7 bases). V was trimmed by 3 bases and J by 4 bases, leaving 8 bases between them. This CDR3 comprises 13 residues. Germline-derived CDR1 and CDR2 are SGHTA and FQGNSA. CDR3 region: CASSLRGPDTQYF. The CDR3 nucleotides are TGTGCCAGCAGCTTGCGGGGGCCAGATACGCAGTATTTT. Supplemented by reference TRBV7-2 and TRBJ2-3, the full variable domain reads GAGVSQSPSNKVTEKGKDVELRCDPISGHTALYWYRQSLGQGLEFLIYFQGNSAPDKSGLPSDRFSAERTGGSVSTLTIQRTQQEDSAVYLCASSLRGPDTQYFGPGTRLTVL.

This chain joins TRBV7-9 and TRBJ1-3; perhaps TRBD1 as D (5 bases). CDR1 SEHNR and CDR2 FQNEAQ come from the germline V gene (reference sequence). Trimming removed 5 bases at V and 4 bases at J, with 15 bases between. This CDR3 spans 15 amino acids. The DNA for the CDR3 is TGTGCCAGCAGCCCAAGAGACAGACTAGGAAACACCATATATTTT. It yields the protein CASSPRDRLGNTIYF.

This chain uses TRBV27 with TRBJ2-1; D unclear. Germline CDR1 is MNHEY and CDR2 is SMNVEV (reference sequence). This CDR3 has 12 residues. Deletions cut 8 bases from V and 2 bases from J, with 7 bases between. CDR3 sequence reads: CASEDTYNEQFF. The CDR3 bases are TGTGCCAGCGAGGATACCTACAATGAGCAGTTCTTC.

This clonotype occurred a few times. The genes are TRBV24-1 and TRBJ1-2, with TRBD1 identical over 7 bases. Germline CDR1 and CDR2: KGHDR and SFDVKD. V was pared by 5 bases and J by 6 bases, with 20 bases of the junction left unmatched. The CDR3 length is 18 residues. This chain's CDR3 is CATSAAGDSPSWIDGYTF. CDR3 nucleotides: TGTGCCACCAGTGCCGCCGGGGACAGCCCATCATGGATTGATGGCTACACCTTC.

This clonotype was counted only a few times. The chain is built from TRBV7-9 and TRBJ1-1; D not certain. The CDR3 has 12 residues. Germline CDR1 reads SEHNR; CDR2 reads FQNEAQ (reference sequence). The ends were cut back, 4 bases at V and 4 bases at J, with 7 bases in the middle. The DNA for the CDR3 is TGTGCCAGCAGCTCTCCAGGCACTGAAGCTTTCTTT. Translated: CASSSPGTEAFF.